This record concerns one TCR beta chain sequence. Its antigen is currently unknown. The junction differs from germline at one of its ends, possibly a read error. The germline V gene has CDR1 MNHEY and CDR2 SMNVEV (reference sequence). The length of the CDR3 is 16 residues. This entry is derived from a study of cytomegalovirus exposure and HLA in healthy donors. Notes on the study in general: In vitro, three CMV-associated chains proved specific for CMV antigens. Later work associated fewer than 20,000 TCR beta sequences with HLA alleles at 0.05 false discovery rate.

The PCR was carried out with 60 Vbeta primers and 13 Jbeta primers. TCRdb keeps only in-frame clones here, not all; method: immunoSEQ multiplex PCR. Here the sample spans over 120,000 clones, about 76% being singletons. The V gene is TRBV27, the J gene TRBJ2-7, with D perhaps TRBD1 (6 bases). Sequenced input: PBMCs. This TCR was recovered from a male donor in good health and CMV-seronegative. CDR3 protein: CTSNRLQPGVPYEQYF. The CDR3, as DNA: TGTACCAGCAATCGACTACAACCAGGGGTTCCCTACGAGCAGTACTTC.